Listed here are 3 T cell receptor beta chains from one sample, sequenced in a study of shared clonotypes between healthy human individuals. The table came from immunoSEQ multiplex PCR; TCRdb's copy has only in-frame clones and leaves some out. The sample lists around 1.4 million clones; roughly 98.5% were seen once. Sequenced material: naive CD4+ T cells sorted from blood. The subset here: CD45RA+ positively selected. Receptors originate from a man younger than 45 in good health.

The V and J genes are TRBV30 and TRBJ2-1; 13 bases match TRBD2. The CDR3 consists of 18 residues. The trim removed 1 base at V and 4 bases at J, leaving 10 bases unmatched. Germline lookup yields CDR1 GTSNPN and CDR2 SVGIG (reference sequence). This CDR3 reads CAWSGWRTSGRGYNEQFF. The CDR3 coding sequence is TGTGCCTGGAGTGGTTGGAGGACTAGCGGGAGAGGTTACAATGAGCAGTTCTTC. The full variable domain, its missing parts supplied by reference TRBV30 and TRBJ2-1, is SQTIHQWPATLVQPVGSPLSLECTVEGTSNPNLYWYRQAAGRGLQLLFYSVGIGQISSEVPQNLSASRPQDRQFILSSKKLLLSDSGFYLCAWSGWRTSGRGYNEQFFGPGTRLTVL.

A word on this clone: This specimen includes other DNA sequences encoding the same CDR3. The rearrangement joins TRBV19 to TRBJ2-7; 7 bases are shared with TRBD1. Germline V gives CDR1 LNHDA, CDR2 SQIVND (reference sequence). The CDR3 is 12 amino acids. V shed 6 bases and J 2 bases; nucleotides not matched to a gene: 1. CDR3 nucleotides: TGTGCCAGTAGAGGGACAGCCTACGAGCAGTACTTC. Translating it yields CASRGTAYEQYF.

The chain uses TRBV28 and TRBJ2-3; 7 bases agree with TRBD1. CDR3 length: 15 residues. V dropped 5 bases and J dropped 2; count of bases not matched to a gene: 7. CDR1 is MDHEN, CDR2 SYDVKM, per germline. The CDR3 loop is CASSPRGQLTDTQYF. Written as DNA, the CDR3 is TGTGCCAGCAGTCCACGGGGACAGCTCACAGATACGCAGTATTTT.